A selection of T cell receptor beta chains follows, all from one sample in a study of blood T cell repertoires in COVID-19. The protocol was immunoSEQ multiplex PCR, while the TCRdb copy is restricted to in-frame clones and leaves out a portion. Of 200,000 to 250,000 clones in the sample, 86% are singletons; the top ten hold approximately 2.8%. Material for sequencing was PBMCs or T cells enriched from blood (not recorded which). These receptors were obtained from a woman aged 45 to 65 in a cohort exposed to, infected with or recovered from COVID-19 (not recorded which). Each CDR3 is given with its conserved first and last residue. Each record gives: D gene, clone size, V gene, J gene, CDR3 protein, CDR3 DNA. A D gene is named only where the DNA matches it firmly. Size tells how often a clone was seen (once, few, many) or the class of an expanded clone, and some rows leave it out.

NA	NA	TRBV18	TRBJ1-1	CASTGFGDTEAFF	TGTGCCAGTACAGGGTTTGGGGACACTGAAGCTTTCTTT
NA	once	TRBV4-3	TRBJ1-1	CASSQDRGTGTEAFF	TGCGCCAGCAGCCAAGATAGGGGAACGGGCACTGAAGCTTTCTTT
TRBD2	NA	TRBV4-3	TRBJ2-3	CASSQVSSGAGGTQYF	TGCGCCAGCAGCCAAGTTTCTAGCGGGGCCGGTGGTACGCAGTATTTT
NA	NA	TRBV21-1	TRBJ1-2	CASSKAGRGWYGYTF	TGTGCCAGCAGCAAAGCTGGCAGGGGATGGTATGGCTACACCTTC
NA	NA	TRBV15	TRBJ1-3	CATSRDPGTGNTIYF	TGTGCCACCAGCAGAGATCCCGGGACTGGAAACACCATATATTTT
TRBD1	NA	TRBV6-5	TRBJ1-3	CASSSTGANSGNTIYF	TGTGCCAGCAGTTCGACAGGGGCGAACTCTGGAAACACCATATATTTT
NA	NA	TRBV3-1/TRBV3-2	TRBJ1-1	CASSQARAEAFF	TGTGCCAGCAGCCAAGCCCGGGCTGAAGCTTTCTTT
NA	NA	TRBV6-5	TRBJ1-5	CASTQNLGGIQPQHF	TGTGCCAGCACCCAGAACCTGGGGGGGATTCAGCCCCAGCATTTT
NA	NA	TRBV6-5	TRBJ1-2	CASSYGGIGYTF	TGTGCCAGCAGTTACGGGGGGATCGGCTACACCTTC
TRBD1	NA	TRBV4-2	TRBJ2-7	CASSQAYTGDEQYF	TGTGCCAGCAGCCAAGCATATACAGGGGACGAGCAGTACTTC
TRBD2	NA	TRBV11-2	TRBJ2-3	CASSWTRTQDTQYF	TGTGCCAGCAGCTGGACTAGGACACAAGATACGCAGTATTTT
NA	NA	TRBV27	TRBJ1-2	CASSLSAGVGYYGYTF	TGTGCCAGCAGTTTATCGGCAGGGGTGGGATACTATGGCTACACCTTC
NA	NA	TRBV9	TRBJ1-2	CASSPSFAVSMAYGYTF	TGTGCCAGCAGCCCTTCGTTCGCTGTCAGTATGGCCTATGGCTACACCTTC
TRBD1	NA	TRBV9	TRBJ1-5	CASSRQGGNQPQHF	TGTGCCAGCAGCAGACAGGGCGGCAATCAGCCCCAGCATTTT
TRBD2	NA	TRBV10-3	TRBJ2-7	CAISPTSGGASEEQYF	TGTGCCATCAGCCCGACTAGCGGGGGGGCTTCGGAAGAGCAGTACTTC
NA	NA	TRBV7-9	TRBJ2-1	CASNDLGFEQFF	TGTGCCAGCAACGACCTCGGGTTTGAGCAGTTCTTC
NA	NA	TRBV29-1	TRBJ2-1	CSVDNVQGSYNEQFF	TGCAGCGTCGATAACGTACAGGGCTCCTACAATGAGCAGTTCTTC
TRBD1	NA	TRBV14	TRBJ1-2	CASSQSGTGGWGYTF	TGTGCCAGCAGCCAATCCGGGACAGGGGGCTGGGGCTACACCTTC
NA	few	TRBV12-3/TRBV12-4	TRBJ2-7	CASSYERSYEQYF	TGTGCCAGCAGTTACGAGAGAAGCTACGAGCAGTACTTC
NA	NA	TRBV5-1	TRBJ2-7	CASSKGTQTSEQYF	TGCGCCAGCAGCAAGGGGACACAAACGTCCGAGCAGTACTTC
NA	few	TRBV2	TRBJ1-4	CASQGSGEKLFF	TGTGCCAGCCAGGGGTCCGGAGAAAAACTGTTTTTT
NA	NA	TRBV2	TRBJ1-2	CASSPRQIYGYTF	TGTGCCAGCAGTCCCCGACAGATCTATGGCTACACCTTC
TRBD2	NA	TRBV29-1	TRBJ2-1	CSVDIAGGRDEQFF	TGCAGCGTTGACATCGCGGGGGGCCGGGATGAGCAGTTCTTC
TRBD1	NA	TRBV19	TRBJ1-1	CASRPDRVRTEAFF	TGTGCCAGTAGACCCGACAGGGTCCGCACTGAAGCTTTCTTT
NA	NA	TRBV4-3	TRBJ2-7	CASSQELAYEQYF	TGCGCCAGCAGCCAAGAGTTGGCATACGAGCAGTACTTC
TRBD1	NA	TRBV10-2	TRBJ2-7	CASSDGNRGYEQYF	TGCGCCAGCAGTGATGGGAACAGGGGCTACGAGCAGTACTTC
TRBD2	NA	TRBV5-4	TRBJ2-5	CASSTGTSGMETQYF	TGTGCCAGCAGCACCGGGACTAGCGGAATGGAGACCCAGTACTTC
TRBD2	NA	TRBV19	TRBJ2-1	CASGGLAGGENEQFF	TGTGCCAGCGGAGGACTAGCGGGGGGGGAGAATGAGCAGTTCTTC
TRBD1	NA	TRBV15	TRBJ2-7	CATSRPGTGGVNEQYF	TGTGCCACCAGCAGACCCGGGACAGGGGGCGTCAACGAGCAGTACTTC
TRBD2	few	TRBV7-3	TRBJ2-1	CASSLNAQRGGGQFF	TGTGCCAGCAGCTTAAACGCCCAGCGGGGGGGCGGGCAGTTCTTC
TRBD1	NA	TRBV5-5	TRBJ1-5	CASSFGQGVHQPQHF	TGTGCCAGCAGTTTTGGACAGGGTGTCCATCAGCCCCAGCATTTT
TRBD2	NA	TRBV5-5	TRBJ2-7	CASSLPASGGGEQYF	TGTGCCAGCAGCTTGCCGGCGAGTGGCGGGGGCGAGCAGTACTTC
NA	NA	TRBV5-4	TRBJ1-1	CASSLKRAGPNTEAFF	TGTGCCAGCAGCTTGAAGCGGGCAGGGCCAAACACTGAAGCTTTCTTT
NA	NA	TRBV20-1	TRBJ1-1	CSARDMSEAFF	TGCAGTGCTAGAGATATGAGCGAAGCTTTCTTT
TRBD1	NA	TRBV2	TRBJ1-4	CASSRQGANEKLFF	TGTGCCAGCAGTAGACAGGGGGCTAATGAAAAACTGTTTTTT
NA	once	TRBV5-1	TRBJ2-3	CASSFRGGADGTDTQYF	TGCGCCAGCAGCTTTAGGGGGGGGGCCGATGGCACAGATACGCAGTATTTT
NA	NA	TRBV4-3	TRBJ1-1	CASSQETGSTEAFF	TGCGCCAGCAGCCAAGAGACAGGATCCACTGAAGCTTTCTTT
TRBD2	NA	TRBV12-3/TRBV12-4	TRBJ2-1	CASSSGLATFF	TGTGCCAGCAGCAGCGGACTAGCAACCTTCTTC
NA	once	TRBV5-1	TRBJ1-3	CASSDRHLSGNTIYF	TGCGCCAGCAGCGACCGACACCTCTCTGGAAACACCATATATTTT
TRBD1	NA	TRBV3-1/TRBV3-2	TRBJ1-2	CASSQVPLTGPYGYTF	TGTGCCAGCAGCCAAGTACCCTTGACAGGGCCCTATGGCTACACCTTC
NA	NA	TRBV29-1	TRBJ1-2	CSVSPGGTANYGYTF	TGCAGCGTTTCACCCGGGGGGACGGCGAACTATGGCTACACCTTC
NA	NA	TRBV4-3	TRBJ2-7	CASSQDTSYEQYF	TGCGCCAGCAGCCAGGACACATCCTACGAGCAGTACTTC
TRBD1	NA	TRBV27	TRBJ2-1	CASRNPRDRSSYNEQFF	TGTGCCAGCAGGAACCCCCGGGACAGGAGCTCCTACAATGAGCAGTTCTTC
TRBD1	once	TRBV5-8	TRBJ1-3	CASSFSDRRNTIYF	TGTGCCAGCAGCTTCTCGGACAGGCGAAACACCATATATTTT
NA	NA	TRBV9	TRBJ1-1	CASSVVGQNTEAFF	TGTGCCAGCAGCGTAGTTGGACAGAACACTGAAGCTTTCTTT
NA	NA	TRBV5-6	TRBJ1-5	CASSERTGTYGQPQHF	TGTGCCAGCAGCGAAAGGACCGGGACTTATGGGCAGCCCCAGCATTTT
TRBD1	NA	TRBV9	TRBJ1-4	CASSTGQGNEKLFF	TGTGCCAGCAGCACGGGACAGGGTAATGAAAAACTGTTTTTT
TRBD1	NA	TRBV28	TRBJ2-7	CASSLRDRGHRSYEQYF	TGTGCCAGCAGTTTAAGGGACAGGGGGCACCGCTCCTACGAGCAGTACTTC
TRBD2	NA	TRBV7-2	TRBJ2-2	CASSPPGGASVRELFF	TGTGCCAGCAGCCCACCGGGGGGGGCTTCGGTCAGGGAGCTGTTTTTT
NA	NA	TRBV4-3	TRBJ1-1	CASSPGGAGNTEAFF	TGCGCCAGCAGCCCTGGGGGGGCGGGGAACACTGAAGCTTTCTTT
TRBD1	NA	TRBV5-1	TRBJ2-4	CASSPGTDNIQYF	TGCGCCAGCAGTCCCGGGACAGATAACATTCAGTACTTC
NA	NA	TRBV18	TRBJ2-3	CASTQQGSTDTQYF	TGTGCCAGCACCCAACAGGGTAGCACAGATACGCAGTATTTT
NA	NA	TRBV29-1	TRBJ1-2	CSESTQGSYGYTF	TGCAGCGAATCCACCCAGGGCAGCTATGGCTACACCTTC
NA	NA	TRBV4-2	TRBJ1-5	CASSQDRREPQHF	TGTGCCAGCAGCCAAGATAGAAGAGAGCCCCAGCATTTT
NA	once	TRBV12-1	TRBJ2-5	CASSSGQILRETQYF	TGTGCCAGCAGCTCAGGACAGATTCTGCGGGAGACCCAGTACTTC
TRBD1	NA	TRBV6-1	TRBJ1-1	CASSELGQGAPTEAFF	TGTGCCAGCAGTGAATTGGGACAGGGGGCGCCCACTGAAGCTTTCTTT
TRBD1	NA	TRBV28	TRBJ1-1	CASSGGQMNTEAFF	TGTGCCAGCAGTGGGGGACAGATGAACACTGAAGCTTTCTTT